The TCR beta chain described here comes from a study of molecular identifiers for immune sequencing clone quantification. Whole-study context: In replicates, RNA from about 20,000 or 100,000 naive CD8 cells was split five ways, four sequenced. Points from the study as a whole: Reportedly, one cell's Jurkat TCR RNA was detected within 1,100,000 naive CD8 cells.

In preparing bulk TCR libraries, previously described methods and listed TCR primers were used. One entry per CDR3 protein results from TCRdb running MiXCR on the PCR reads. In the table there are approximately 35,000 distinct CDR3 sequences, about 18% of which are singletons. The sample holds many counts of this clonotype. Its antigen is as yet unknown. The V gene's germline CDR1 is MNHEY and CDR2 SVGAGI. The V gene end was trimmed by 6 bases and the J gene end by 6 bases; junction bases not matched to a gene: 8. The CDR3 consists of 14 residues. Using a CD8+CD4-CCR7+CD45RA+ phenotype, naive CD8 T cells were sorted.

V and J are TRBV6-5 and TRBJ2-7; TRBD1 matches at 10 bases. The sample was naive CD8+ T cells from blood, with Jurkat cell RNA spiked in. Regarding subset: FACS-sorted CD8+CD4-CCR7+CD45RA+ naive T cells. This clonotype was obtained from a human donor in good health. Some libraries in this study had Jurkat cell RNA spiked in. The CDR3 coding sequence is TGTGCCAGCAGGCCGGGACAGGGGACGAGCGAGCAGTACTTC. Amino acids: CASRPGQGTSEQYF.